The 30 T cell receptor beta chains reported below all come from one sample, sequenced in a study of spatial heterogeneity in lung cancer. The time point here: sample taken at primary tumor resection. No cell sorting; template was whole RNA from tumor, lung tissue or PBMC. From the 5' RACE reads, TCRdb called clonotypes with MiXCR, one entry per CDR3 protein. This table has around 41,000 distinct CDR3 sequences, roughly 7.1% appearing once. The sequencing here drew on PBMCs, taken at surgery. These receptors all stem from a female donor with early-stage non-small cell lung cancer.

The sample holds many counts of this clonotype. The chain uses TRBV3-1 and TRBJ2-1, with 10 bases matching TRBD1. After removal of 4 bases from V and 12 bases from J, the junction contained 6 bases not matched to a gene. From germline, CDR1 is LGHDT and CDR2 YNNKEL (reference sequence). This CDR3 spans 13 amino acids. CDR3 amino acids: CASSLAGTGAQFF. The DNA for the CDR3 is TGTGCCAGCAGCCTAGCCGGGACAGGGGCGCAGTTCTTC.

In its sample, this clonotype was seen many times. The J gene is TRBJ2-1, the V gene TRBV6-2 or TRBV6-3, with D unresolved. V dropped 2 bases and J dropped 9 bases, with 11 bases sitting between them. Germline-derived CDR1 and CDR2 are MNHEY and SVGEGT. This CDR3 comprises 13 residues. The CDR3 sequence: CASSYGRNIEQFF. The CDR3 DNA reads as TGTGCCAGCAGTTACGGCAGGAATATTGAGCAGTTCTTC.

This clonotype came up many times. The chain joins TRBV14 to TRBJ1-1; possibly TRBD1 for D (5 bases). V lost 5 bases, J lost 5 bases, and 18 bases lay in between. The CDR3 sequence is 15 residues long. CDR1 and CDR2 (germline): SGHDN, FVKESK. CDR3 residues: CASSFKAGSGTEAFF. The CDR3 DNA sequence: TGTGCCAGCAGCTTTAAGGCAGGGAGTGGGACTGAAGCTTTCTTT.

This clonotype showed up just a few times. This rearrangement joins TRBV6-2 or TRBV6-3 to TRBJ2-7, with 9 bases aligning to TRBD1. Looked up from germline, CDR1 is MNHEY and CDR2 is SVGEGT. This CDR3 spans 14 amino acids. With 5 bases clipped from V and 4 bases from J, the junction kept 6 bases outside the gene matches. CDR3 protein: CASSPMGQGYEQYF. The CDR3 nucleotides read TGTGCCAGCAGTCCTATGGGACAGGGATACGAGCAGTACTTC.

The J gene is TRBJ2-2, the V gene TRBV21-1; no check of the table's D call, TRBD1, against the DNA was made. TRBV21-1 is a pseudogene locus. CDR3 length equals 14 residues. CDR3: CASSKQGGTGELFF. CDR3 in DNA: TGTGCCAGCAGCAAACAGGGGGGAACCGGGGAGCTGTTTTTT.

This clonotype was seen repeatedly, ten times or more. This rearrangement joins TRBV2 to TRBJ2-3; D tentatively fits TRBD1 or TRBD2 (5 bases each). This CDR3 region has 14 residues. Trimming pared 6 bases from V and 5 bases from J, leaving 15 bases between. CDR1 is SNHLY and CDR2 is FYNNEI in the germline V gene. CDR3 residues: CASSSGTLIDTQYF. The CDR3, as DNA: TGTGCCAGCAGCTCCGGGACCTTGATAGATACGCAGTATTTT. Supplemented by reference TRBV2 and TRBJ2-3, the full variable domain reads EPEVTQTPSHQVTQMGQEVILRCVPISNHLYFYWYRQILGQKVEFLVSFYNNEISEKSEIFDDQFSVERPDGSNFTLKIRSTKLEDSAMYFCASSSGTLIDTQYFGPGTRLTVL.

There are many counts of this clonotype. V gene TRBV24-1 combines with J gene TRBJ2-3; perhaps TRBD2 as D (5 bases). The CDR3 is made up of 15 amino acids. V was trimmed by 2 bases and J by 4 bases, leaving 12 bases between them. The V gene's germline CDR1 is KGHDR and CDR2 SFDVKD. CDR3 nucleotide sequence: TGTGCCACCAGTGATTCCCTAGCATCCGCAGATACGCAGTATTTT. It translates to CATSDSLASADTQYF.

This clonotype was counted many times. This chain uses TRBV29-1 with TRBJ2-1, with D unresolved. The CDR3 has 13 amino acids. V lost 4 bases to trimming and J lost 3 bases, with 10 bases between them. Germline CDR1 and CDR2: SQVTM and ANQGSEA. CDR3: CSVVLTGYNEQFF. The CDR3 bases are TGCAGCGTTGTTCTAACGGGCTACAATGAGCAGTTCTTC.

The sample holds many counts of this clonotype. The V and J genes are TRBV7-2 and TRBJ1-4; 7 bases fit TRBD1. Germline V gene sequence: CDR1 SGHTA, CDR2 FQGNSA. The J segment lost 7 bases and the V segment lost 8 bases, leaving 7 bases of the junction unmatched. CDR3 length equals 13 residues. CDR3 nucleotides: TGTGCCAGCTCACAGGGGTTAGGTGAAAAACTGTTTTTT. Its protein product is CASSQGLGEKLFF.

This clonotype was seen ten or more times. The chain has TRBV2 and TRBJ1-1; D perhaps matches TRBD1 (6 bases). From germline, CDR1 is SNHLY and CDR2 FYNNEI. The CDR3 contains 14 residues. V was cut by 10 bases and J by 3 bases, with 18 bases left in between. CDR3 DNA sequence: TGTGCCACCTCGACGTCATACAGGGACACTGAAGCTTTCTTT. Protein sequence: CATSTSYRDTEAFF.

This clonotype was counted ten times or more. V and J are TRBV19 and TRBJ2-3, with 8 bases identical to TRBD2. The CDR3 contains 15 residues. Trimming cost V 10 bases and J 5 bases; bases outside gene matches: 14. CDR1 is LNHDA, CDR2 SQIVND, per germline (reference sequence). The CDR3 loop reads CATTVWSGGLDTQYF. For the CDR3, the DNA is TGTGCCACCACTGTCTGGAGCGGGGGCCTAGATACGCAGTATTTT.

This clonotype was seen a few times. This sequence joins TRBV5-1 and TRBJ2-7; TRBD1 matches 8 bases. Germline assignment: CDR1 SGHRS and CDR2 YFSETQ. The CDR3 consists of 15 residues. V dropped 4 bases and J dropped 2; count of bases not matched to a gene: 8. The CDR3 loop reads CASSTQGGMTYEQYF. The CDR3 DNA is TGCGCCAGCAGCACACAGGGGGGCATGACCTACGAGCAGTACTTC.

This clonotype was observed at least ten times. The genes are TRBV25-1 and TRBJ2-3; D may be TRBD2 (6 bases). The V end lost 2 bases, the J end lost 4 bases, and 16 bases lay between the germline ends. Germline CDR1 and CDR2: MGHDK and SYGVNS. This CDR3 contains 16 residues. The CDR3 DNA is TGTGCCAGCAGTGAAGGGGTAGCGGCCCCCCCAGATACGCAGTATTTT. Its translation is CASSEGVAAPPDTQYF.

The sample holds many counts of this clonotype. The chain carries TRBV5-1 and TRBJ1-2; D unresolved. Trimming took 0 bases from V and 1 from J, leaving 13 bases between them. Germline values: CDR1 SGHRS, CDR2 YFSETQ. The CDR3 spans 16 residues. As DNA, the CDR3 is TGCGCCAGCAGCTTGGCCGTAGGGCCAGGTAACTATGGCTACACCTTC. Its translation: CASSLAVGPGNYGYTF. The variable domain in full, completed from reference TRBV5-1 and TRBJ1-2, reads KAGVTQTPRYLIKTRGQQVTLSCSPISGHRSVSWYQQTPGQGLQFLFEYFSETQRNKGNFPGRFSGRQFSNSRSEMNVSTLELGDSALYLCASSLAVGPGNYGYTFGSGTRLTVV.

This chain joins TRBV9 and TRBJ1-5, with D possibly matching TRBD1 (6 bases). Germline CDR1 SGDLS, CDR2 YYNGEE. Trimming cost V 3 bases and J 5 bases, with 15 bases left between them. The CDR3 has 15 amino acids. This chain's CDR3 is CASSATGQPDQPQHF. The CDR3 DNA is TGTGCCAGCAGCGCAACTGGACAGCCTGATCAGCCCCAGCATTTT. The variable domain in full, with the rest retrieved from reference TRBV9 and TRBJ1-5, is DSGVTQTPKHLITATGQRVTLRCSPRSGDLSVYWYQQSLDQGLQFLIQYYNGEERAKGNILERFSAQQFPDLHSELNLSSLELGDSALYFCASSATGQPDQPQHFGDGTRLSIL.

This rearrangement joins TRBV7-2 to TRBJ2-3; D ambiguous. Germline CDR1 reads SGHTA; CDR2 reads FQGNSA. The CDR3 contains 14 residues. Trimming left V 1 base short and J 8 bases short, with 13 bases between. CDR3 DNA: TGTGCCAGCAGCTTAGTCGGAGATTTTTCTACGCAGTATTTT. This codes for CASSLVGDFSTQYF.

This chain links TRBV6-6 with TRBJ2-2; D is ambiguous. The germline V gene has CDR1 MNHNY and CDR2 SVGAGI (reference sequence). The CDR3 runs to 13 residues. The V and J ends lost 7 bases and 6 bases respectively, with 12 bases between them. The CDR3 sequence is CASTQAFAGELFF. CDR3 bases: TGTGCCAGCACCCAAGCGTTCGCCGGGGAGCTGTTTTTT.

CDR3 sequence reads: CASSPSDRYTEAFF. The CDR3 DNA is TGCGCCAGCAGCCCTTCGGACAGGTACACTGAAGCTTTCTTT. This sequence joins TRBV5-1 and TRBJ1-1; 7 bases fit TRBD1. J lost 3 bases, V lost 4 bases, and 6 bases had no gene match. Germline V gene sequence: CDR1 SGHRS, CDR2 YFSETQ. This CDR3 is 14 amino acids long.

The chain couples TRBV3-1 to TRBJ2-5; D is ambiguous. CDR1 is LGHDT, CDR2 YNNKEL, per germline (reference sequence). This CDR3 is 11 amino acids long. V was cut by 1 base and J by 9 bases, with 6 bases left in between. CDR3 residues: CASSQGVAQYF. For the CDR3, the DNA is TGTGCCAGCAGCCAAGGGGTAGCCCAGTACTTC.

J is TRBJ2-5 and V is TRBV29-1, with D possibly TRBD2 on 6 matching bases. From germline, CDR1 is SQVTM and CDR2 ANQGSEA. V was trimmed by 2 bases and J by 5 bases, leaving 15 bases between them. This CDR3 has 14 residues. The CDR3 DNA reads TGCAGCGTTGAAATAAATCGGGGAGGTGAGACCCAGTACTTC. Translated: CSVEINRGGETQYF.

This clonotype has just a few counts. The chain uses TRBV24-1 and TRBJ1-5; D unresolved. Trimming left V 1 base short and J 7 bases short, with 4 bases between. This CDR3 contains 12 residues. CDR1 and CDR2 from the germline V gene are KGHDR and SFDVKD. As DNA, the CDR3 is TGTGCCACCAGTGATTTTGGACAGCCCCAGCATTTT. Translated, it gives CATSDFGQPQHF.

This clonotype was picked up many times. The chain links TRBV7-2 to TRBJ1-1; D perhaps matches TRBD1 (5 bases). From germline, CDR1 is SGHTA and CDR2 FQGNSA. This CDR3 has 13 amino acids. V was pared by 7 bases and J by 1 base, with 10 bases between. The CDR3 sequence is CASNTGANTEAFF. CDR3 DNA sequence: TGTGCCAGCAACACCGGGGCGAACACTGAAGCTTTCTTT.

The table lists this clonotype with a few counts. V gene TRBV12-3 or TRBV12-4 combines with J gene TRBJ2-1; D is unclear. The CDR3 spans 13 residues. Trimming removed 5 bases from V and 4 bases from J, with 9 bases in between. CDR3 protein: CASSLGVYNEQFF. The CDR3 DNA reads TGTGCCAGCAGTCTCGGCGTTTACAATGAGCAGTTCTTC.

This clonotype came up many times. V gene TRBV7-2 combines with J gene TRBJ2-3; D is unclear. The CDR3 runs 14 residues. CDR1 and CDR2 (germline): SGHTA, FQGNSA. The V end lost 3 bases, the J end lost 2 bases, and 9 bases lay between the germline ends. For the CDR3, the DNA is TGTGCCAGCAGCTTCAGCTCCCACACAGATACGCAGTATTTT. It translates to CASSFSSHTDTQYF.

This clonotype was counted ten times or more. V is TRBV5-1 and J is TRBJ2-7; D possibly uses TRBD1 or TRBD2 (6 bases each). Germline V lookup: CDR1 SGHRS, CDR2 YFSETQ. Between the trimmed V and J ends, which lost 6 bases and 4 bases, there was a span of 20 bases. CDR3 length: 15 amino acids. The CDR3 DNA follows: TGCGCCAGCACCCTGTCGGTGGGGGGCCTGTACGAGCAGTACTTC. Protein product: CASTLSVGGLYEQYF. The full variable domain, in which reference TRBV5-1 and TRBJ2-7 provide the parts outside the CDR3, is KAGVTQTPRYLIKTRGQQVTLSCSPISGHRSVSWYQQTPGQGLQFLFEYFSETQRNKGNFPGRFSGRQFSNSRSEMNVSTLELGDSALYLCASTLSVGGLYEQYFGPGTRLTVT.

This clonotype was picked up one time. Given a much more abundant clone one base away, this may be a read error. The V gene is TRBV5-4, the J gene TRBJ1-4; D gene uncertain. The germline V gene encodes CDR1 SGHNT and CDR2 YYREEE (reference sequence). This CDR3 spans 15 amino acids. The CDR3 protein is CTSSLDQWDSEKLFF. CDR3 coding DNA: TGTACCAGCAGCTTGGACCAGTGGGATAGTGAAAAACTGTTTTTT.

This clonotype was counted ten times or more. V and J are TRBV24-1 and TRBJ2-3; D could derive from TRBD1 or TRBD2 (5 bases each). V was shortened by 6 bases and J by 4 bases, with 16 bases between the two germline ends. The CDR3 totals 15 residues. The germline V gene encodes CDR1 KGHDR and CDR2 SFDVKD. In DNA, the CDR3 is TGTGCCACCAGTCCATATACCGGGGCCCCAGATACGCAGTATTTT. This gives the protein CATSPYTGAPDTQYF.

This clonotype came up a few times. The chain uses TRBV5-1 and TRBJ2-7; TRBD1 aligns across 9 bases. V lost 4 bases to trimming and J lost 5 bases; unmatched junction nucleotides: 4. Germline assignment: CDR1 SGHRS and CDR2 YFSETQ. The CDR3 loop spans 13 amino acids. Written as DNA, the CDR3 is TGCGCCAGCAGCATACGGACAGGGGACGAGCAGTACTTC. Protein sequence: CASSIRTGDEQYF.

The genes are TRBV2 and TRBJ2-2; TRBD2 is a possible D gene (6 bases). Trimming shortened V by 4 bases and J by 2 bases, and 8 bases separated the two germline ends. CDR3 length: 14 amino acids. CDR1 and CDR2 (germline): SNHLY, FYNNEI. CDR3 sequence reads: CASSGLVNTGELFF. The CDR3 DNA reads as TGTGCCAGCAGTGGACTAGTTAACACCGGGGAGCTGTTTTTT.

This sequence joins TRBV6-5 and TRBJ1-5, with D perhaps matching TRBD1 (5 bases). Looked up from germline, CDR1 is MNHEY and CDR2 is SVGAGI. The CDR3 has 12 residues. The V end was cut by 5 bases, the J end by 8 bases, with 10 bases between. CDR3 DNA sequence: TGTGCCAGCAGTCCCTGGGGGGAGCCCCAGCATTTT. Protein product: CASSPWGEPQHF.